These 11 T cell receptor beta chains were all obtained from the same sample, sequenced in a study of tumor and adjacent non-tumor tissue in lung cancer. TCRbeta libraries were built with three rounds of nested PCR, modified from ARM-PCR. TCRdb re-analysed the multiplex PCR reads in MiXCR, keeping a single row per CDR3 protein. The data show roughly 76,000 distinct CDR3 sequences, less than 75% seen once. This sample's RNA came from whole unsorted tissue. The sequenced material came from lung tumor tissue. These receptors were collected from a woman in her 70s with non-small cell lung cancer.

The chain uses TRBV20-1 and TRBJ1-1, with D possibly matching TRBD1 (6 bases). This CDR3 comprises 13 residues. Between the trimmed V and J ends, which lost 0 bases and 7 bases, there was a span of 12 bases. Germline V lookup: CDR1 DFQATT, CDR2 SNEGSKA (reference sequence). The DNA for the CDR3 is TGCAGTGCTAGAGATTCCAGGGGCGATGAAGCTTTCTTT. Amino acid sequence: CSARDSRGDEAFF.

This clonotype showed up just a few times. One junction end does not reproduce the germline sequence, and a read error may be involved. The CDR3 loop is CSVRDQRGAGDTQYF. CDR3 in DNA: TGCAGTGTTAGAGACCAGCGGGGGGCGGGAGATACGCAGTATTTT. V gene TRBV20-1 combines with J gene TRBJ2-3; 9 positions agree with TRBD2. The CDR3 loop spans 15 amino acids. Germline V gives CDR1 DFQATT, CDR2 SNEGSKA (reference sequence).

This clonotype was recorded many times. The genes are TRBV4-1 and TRBJ2-1; possibly TRBD2 for D (7 bases). CDR1 and CDR2 (germline): MGHRA, YSYEKL. V lost 2 bases, J lost 10 bases, and 9 bases lay in between. This CDR3 comprises 12 residues. In nucleotides, the CDR3 is TGCGCCAGCAGCCAACCGGGGGGCGAGCAGTTCTTC. Protein: CASSQPGGEQFF.

This clonotype was detected many times. The rearrangement joins TRBV10-3 to TRBJ2-5; 11 positions agree with TRBD1. J was trimmed by 3 bases and V by 11 bases; bases with no gene match: 5. Looked up from germline, CDR1 is ENHRY and CDR2 is SYGVKD. The CDR3 is 13 residues long. This CDR3 is CAARTGGEETQYF. CDR3 DNA: TGTGCCGCCAGGACAGGGGGCGAAGAGACCCAGTACTTC.

As for this clonotype: Mismatch with germline at one junction end may stem from a read error. The chain is built from TRBV12-3 or TRBV12-4 and TRBJ2-4; D may match TRBD1 or TRBD2 (5 bases each). The CDR3 has 16 residues. This CDR3 reads CASSESGLGTKNIKYF. CDR3 nucleotide sequence: TGTGCCAGCAGCGAAAGTGGGCTGGGGACCAAAAACATTAAGTACTTT.

As regards this clonotype: Sequence at one end of the junction differs from germline and may be a read error. V and J are TRBV10-2 and TRBJ1-4; D might be TRBD1 (6 bases). Germline V gene sequence: CDR1 WSHSY, CDR2 SAAADI. The CDR3 is 13 residues long. The CDR3 loop reads CASTGHLNEKLLF. DNA for the CDR3: TGCGCCAGCACGGGACACCTTAATGAAAAACTGCTCTTT.

A note on this clonotype: Relative to the germline gene, one junction end is altered; a read error may explain this. The chain couples TRBV5-4 to TRBJ2-1; 12 nucleotides agree with TRBD2. The CDR3 runs to 16 residues. CDR1 is SGHNT and CDR2 is YYREEE in the germline V gene (reference sequence). The CDR3 nucleotides are TGTGCCAGCAGCACTCGACTAGCGGGAGTGGTGTGTGAGCACTTCTTC. Amino acid sequence: CASSTRLAGVVCEHFF.

On this clonotype: A much larger clone lies a single base off, so this may be a read error. The chain uses TRBV24-1 and TRBJ2-1; 13 bases align to TRBD2. Germline CDR1 reads KGHDR; CDR2 reads SFDVKD. The CDR3 has 18 amino acids. CDR3 in amino acids: CATCDRTSGSKAYNEQFF. Here the CDR3 DNA reads TGTGCCACCTGTGATCGGACTAGCGGGAGTAAGGCCTACAATGAGCAGTTCTTC.

Comments on this clonotype: A junction end diverges from the germline sequence, so it may reflect a read error. This sequence joins TRBV6-5 and TRBJ2-1; perhaps TRBD1 as D (5 bases). Germline assignment: CDR1 MNHEY and CDR2 SVGAGI. This CDR3 has 13 amino acids. The DNA for the CDR3 is TGTGCCAGCGGTTACTCGAACACAGGCGGGCAGTTCTTC. It encodes CASGYSNTGGQFF.

Comments on this clonotype: This may stem from a read error, because a much larger clone lies one nucleotide away. CDR3 amino acids: CTSSSKDRPYNEQFF. The CDR3 DNA sequence: TGTACCAGCAGCTCGAAGGACAGGCCCTACAATGAGCAGTTCTTC. The rearrangement joins TRBV5-6 to TRBJ2-1, with 7 positions matching TRBD1. CDR1 and CDR2 from the germline V gene are SGHDT and YYEEEE. There are 15 residues in the CDR3.

This clonotype was seen once. The junction shows a germline mismatch at one end, possibly a read error. This chain links TRBV6-2 or TRBV6-3 with TRBJ2-7; perhaps D is TRBD1 or TRBD2 (6 bases each). This CDR3 region has 15 residues. The germline V gene encodes CDR1 MNHEY and CDR2 SVGEGT. CDR3 in DNA: TGTGCCAGCAGGGGGGCTGCGTTGCGGGCTAGCGAGCAATACTTC. This encodes CASRGAALRASEQYF.